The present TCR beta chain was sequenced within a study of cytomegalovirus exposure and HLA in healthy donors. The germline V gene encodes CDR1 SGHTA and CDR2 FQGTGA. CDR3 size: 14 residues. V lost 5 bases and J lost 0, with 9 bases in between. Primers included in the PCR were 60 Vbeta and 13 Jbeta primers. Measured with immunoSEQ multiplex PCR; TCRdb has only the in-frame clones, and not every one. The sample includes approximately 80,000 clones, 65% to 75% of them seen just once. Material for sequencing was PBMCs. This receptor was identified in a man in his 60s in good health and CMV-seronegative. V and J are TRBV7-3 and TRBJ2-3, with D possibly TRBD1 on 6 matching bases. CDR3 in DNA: TGTGCCAGCAGCCTGGGACACAGCACAGATACGCAGTATTTT. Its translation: CASSLGHSTDTQYF.